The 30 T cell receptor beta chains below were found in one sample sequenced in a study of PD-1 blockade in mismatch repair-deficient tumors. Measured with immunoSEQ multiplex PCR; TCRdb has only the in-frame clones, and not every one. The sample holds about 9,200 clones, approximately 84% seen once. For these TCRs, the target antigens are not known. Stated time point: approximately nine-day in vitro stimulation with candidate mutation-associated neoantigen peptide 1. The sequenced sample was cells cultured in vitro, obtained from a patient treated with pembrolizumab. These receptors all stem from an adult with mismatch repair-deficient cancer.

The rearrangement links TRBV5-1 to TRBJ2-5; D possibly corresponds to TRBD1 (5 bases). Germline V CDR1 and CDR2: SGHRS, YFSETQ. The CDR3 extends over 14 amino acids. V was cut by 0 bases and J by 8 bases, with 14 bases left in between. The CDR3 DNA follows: TGCGCCAGCAGCTTGGCCCCCCATGGGGCAACCCAGTACTTC. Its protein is CASSLAPHGATQYF.

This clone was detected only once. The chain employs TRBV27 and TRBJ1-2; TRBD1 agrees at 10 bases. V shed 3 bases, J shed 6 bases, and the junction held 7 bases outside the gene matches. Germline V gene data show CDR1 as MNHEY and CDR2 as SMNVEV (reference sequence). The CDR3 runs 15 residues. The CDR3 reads CASSLGAGQGNGYTF. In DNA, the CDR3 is TGTGCCAGCAGTTTGGGCGCGGGACAGGGGAATGGCTACACCTTC.

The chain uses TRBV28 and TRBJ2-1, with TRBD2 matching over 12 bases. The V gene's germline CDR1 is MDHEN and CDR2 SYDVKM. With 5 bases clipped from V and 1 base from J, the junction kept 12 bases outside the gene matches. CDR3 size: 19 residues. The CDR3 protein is CASSTLDLTSGSSYNEQFF. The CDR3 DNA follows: TGTGCCAGCAGTACATTAGATCTGACTAGCGGGAGTTCCTACAATGAGCAGTTCTTC.

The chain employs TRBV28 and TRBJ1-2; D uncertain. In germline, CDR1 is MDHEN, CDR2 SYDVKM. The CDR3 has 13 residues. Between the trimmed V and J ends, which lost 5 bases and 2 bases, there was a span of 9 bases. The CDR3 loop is CASSPTENYGYTF. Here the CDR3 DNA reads TGTGCCAGCAGTCCTACAGAGAACTATGGCTACACCTTC.

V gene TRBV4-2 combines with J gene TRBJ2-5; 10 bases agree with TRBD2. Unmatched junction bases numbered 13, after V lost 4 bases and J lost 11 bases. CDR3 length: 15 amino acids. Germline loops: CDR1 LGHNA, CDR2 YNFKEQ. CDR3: CASSPEREGFLKQYF. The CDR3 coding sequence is TGTGCCAGCAGCCCCGAGCGGGAGGGGTTCCTCAAGCAGTACTTC.

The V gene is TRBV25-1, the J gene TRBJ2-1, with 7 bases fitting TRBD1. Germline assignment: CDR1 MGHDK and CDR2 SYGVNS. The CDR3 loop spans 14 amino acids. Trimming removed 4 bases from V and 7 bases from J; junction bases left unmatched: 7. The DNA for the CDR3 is TGTGCCAGCAGTGGCGACAGGGCTCAAAATGAGCAGTTCTTC. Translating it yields CASSGDRAQNEQFF. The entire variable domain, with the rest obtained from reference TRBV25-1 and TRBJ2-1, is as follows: EADIYQTPRYLVIGTGKKITLECSQTMGHDKMYWYQQDPGMELHLIHYSYGVNSTEKGDLSSESTVSRIRTEHFPLTLESARPSHTSQYLCASSGDRAQNEQFFGPGTRLTVL.

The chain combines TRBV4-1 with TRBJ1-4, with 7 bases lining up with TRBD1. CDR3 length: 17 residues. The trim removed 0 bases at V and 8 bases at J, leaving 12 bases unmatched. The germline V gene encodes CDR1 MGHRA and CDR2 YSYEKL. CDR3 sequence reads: CASSQDDLGGLSEKLFF. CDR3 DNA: TGCGCCAGCAGCCAAGATGACTTAGGGGGCTTGAGCGAAAAACTGTTTTTT.

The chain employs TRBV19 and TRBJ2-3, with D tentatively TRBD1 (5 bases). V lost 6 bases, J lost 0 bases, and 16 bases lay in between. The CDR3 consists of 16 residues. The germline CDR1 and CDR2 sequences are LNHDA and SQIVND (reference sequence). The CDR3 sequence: CASRDPGQGSTDTQYF. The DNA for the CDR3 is TGTGCCAGTAGGGATCCGGGTCAGGGAAGCACAGATACGCAGTATTTT.

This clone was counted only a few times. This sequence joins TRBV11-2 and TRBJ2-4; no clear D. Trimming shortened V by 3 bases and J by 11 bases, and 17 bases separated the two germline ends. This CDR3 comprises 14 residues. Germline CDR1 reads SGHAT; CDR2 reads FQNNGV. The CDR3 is CASSLDITFPLQYF. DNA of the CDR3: TGTGCCAGCAGCTTGGATATCACCTTTCCCCTTCAGTACTTC.

CDR3 sequence: CASSPGGWDEQFF. The CDR3 nucleotides read TGTGCCAGTAGCCCAGGAGGATGGGATGAGCAGTTCTTC. The chain joins TRBV19 to TRBJ2-1, with TRBD2 as a possible D gene (5 bases). Trimming cost V 6 bases and J 8 bases, with 14 bases left between them. Per germline, CDR1 LNHDA and CDR2 SQIVND (reference sequence). The CDR3 runs 13 residues.

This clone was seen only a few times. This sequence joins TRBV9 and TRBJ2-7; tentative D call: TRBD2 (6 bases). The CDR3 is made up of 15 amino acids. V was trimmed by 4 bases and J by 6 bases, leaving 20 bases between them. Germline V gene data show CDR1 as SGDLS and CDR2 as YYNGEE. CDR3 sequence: CASSPSGVAAVEQYF. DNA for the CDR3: TGTGCCAGCAGCCCGTCGGGGGTAGCGGCGGTCGAGCAGTACTTC.

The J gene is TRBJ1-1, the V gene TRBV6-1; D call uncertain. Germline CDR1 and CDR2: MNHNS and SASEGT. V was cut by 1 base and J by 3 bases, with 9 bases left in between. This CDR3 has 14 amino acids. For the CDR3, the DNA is TGTGCCAGCAGTGAAGGCCCGTGGGACACTGAAGCTTTCTTT. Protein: CASSEGPWDTEAFF.

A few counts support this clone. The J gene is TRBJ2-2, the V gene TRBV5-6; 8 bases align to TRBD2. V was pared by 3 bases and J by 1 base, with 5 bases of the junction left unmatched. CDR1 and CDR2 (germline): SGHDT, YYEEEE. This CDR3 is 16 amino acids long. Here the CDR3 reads CASSYRTSGNTGELFF. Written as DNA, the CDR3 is TGTGCCAGCAGCTATCGCACTAGCGGGAACACCGGGGAGCTGTTTTTT.

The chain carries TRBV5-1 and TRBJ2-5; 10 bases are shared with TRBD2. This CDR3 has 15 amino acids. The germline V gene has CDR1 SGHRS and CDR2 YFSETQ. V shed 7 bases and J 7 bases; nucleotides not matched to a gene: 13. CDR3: CASGSLAGAGGTQYF. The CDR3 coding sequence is TGCGCCAGCGGATCCCTAGCGGGAGCCGGGGGGACCCAGTACTTC.

In nucleotides, the CDR3 is TGTGCCAGCAGTTACTCTCGGAGGAATGAGCAGTTCTTC. This translates into CASSYSRRNEQFF. V gene TRBV6-9 combines with J gene TRBJ2-1; D is perhaps TRBD2 (5 bases). In germline, CDR1 is MNHGY, CDR2 SVAAGI. Trimming removed 3 bases from V and 7 bases from J, with 10 bases in between. The length of the CDR3 is 13 residues.

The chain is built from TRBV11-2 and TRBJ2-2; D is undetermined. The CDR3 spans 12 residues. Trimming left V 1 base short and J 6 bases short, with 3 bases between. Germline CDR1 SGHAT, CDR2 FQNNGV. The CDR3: CASSLVAGELFF. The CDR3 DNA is TGTGCCAGCAGCTTAGTTGCCGGGGAGCTGTTTTTT.

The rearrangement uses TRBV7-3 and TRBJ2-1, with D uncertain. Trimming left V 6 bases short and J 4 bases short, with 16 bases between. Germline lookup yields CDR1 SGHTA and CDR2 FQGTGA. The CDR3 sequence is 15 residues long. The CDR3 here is CASRGGFSLYNEQFF. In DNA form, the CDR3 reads TGTGCCAGCAGGGGTGGGTTCTCCCTATACAATGAGCAGTTCTTC.

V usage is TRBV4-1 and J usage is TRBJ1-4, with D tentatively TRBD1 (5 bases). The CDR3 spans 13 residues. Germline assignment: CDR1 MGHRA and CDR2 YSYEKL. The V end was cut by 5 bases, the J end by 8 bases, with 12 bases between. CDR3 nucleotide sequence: TGCGCCAGCAGCGGCAGGGTAGGCGAAAAACTGTTTTTT. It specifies CASSGRVGEKLFF.

As DNA, the CDR3 is TGTGCCAGCAGCTTAGATAGGCGGGAAAATTCACCCCTCCACTTT. Translated: CASSLDRRENSPLHF. The chain carries TRBV11-3 and TRBJ1-6; D ambiguous. CDR1 and CDR2 (germline): SGHNT, YENEEA. V lost 0 bases to trimming and J lost 7 bases, with 10 bases between them. CDR3 length: 15 residues.

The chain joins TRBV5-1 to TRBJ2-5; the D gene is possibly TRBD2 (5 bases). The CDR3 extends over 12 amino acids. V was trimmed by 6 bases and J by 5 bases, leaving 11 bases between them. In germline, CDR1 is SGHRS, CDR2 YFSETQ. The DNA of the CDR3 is TGCGCCAGCACCCTGGAGCGGGAGACCCAGTACTTC. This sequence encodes CASTLERETQYF.

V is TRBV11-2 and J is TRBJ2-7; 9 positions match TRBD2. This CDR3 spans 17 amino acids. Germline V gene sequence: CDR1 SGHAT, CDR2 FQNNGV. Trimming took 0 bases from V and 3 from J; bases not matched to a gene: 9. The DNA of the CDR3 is TGTGCCAGCAGCTTAGATCCTTTTAGCGGGAGTATCTACGAGCAGTACTTC. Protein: CASSLDPFSGSIYEQYF. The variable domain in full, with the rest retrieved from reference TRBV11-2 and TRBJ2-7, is EAGVAQSPRYKIIEKRQSVAFWCNPISGHATLYWYQQILGQGPKLLIQFQNNGVVDDSQLPKDRFSAERLKGVDSTLKIQPAKLEDSAVYLCASSLDPFSGSIYEQYFGPGTRLTVT.

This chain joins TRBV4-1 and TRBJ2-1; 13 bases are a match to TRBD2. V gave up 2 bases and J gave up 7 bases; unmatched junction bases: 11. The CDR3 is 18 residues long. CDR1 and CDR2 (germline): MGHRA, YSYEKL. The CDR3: CASSQLSTSGRSHNEQFF. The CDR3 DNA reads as TGCGCCAGCAGCCAACTTTCGACTAGCGGGAGGAGTCATAATGAGCAGTTCTTC.

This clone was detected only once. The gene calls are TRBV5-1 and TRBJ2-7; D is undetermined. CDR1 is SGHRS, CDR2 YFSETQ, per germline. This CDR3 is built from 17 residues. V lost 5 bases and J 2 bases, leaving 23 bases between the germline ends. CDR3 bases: TGCGCCAGCAGACCCTTACTACGATCACGAGCCCCCTACGAGCAGTACTTC. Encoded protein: CASRPLLRSRAPYEQYF.

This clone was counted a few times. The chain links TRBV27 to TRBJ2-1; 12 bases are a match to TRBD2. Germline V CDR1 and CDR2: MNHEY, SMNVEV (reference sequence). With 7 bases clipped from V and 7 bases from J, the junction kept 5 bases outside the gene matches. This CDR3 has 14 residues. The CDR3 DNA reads TGTGCCAGCACCCGGACTAGCGGGGTAAATGAGCAGTTCTTC. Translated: CASTRTSGVNEQFF.

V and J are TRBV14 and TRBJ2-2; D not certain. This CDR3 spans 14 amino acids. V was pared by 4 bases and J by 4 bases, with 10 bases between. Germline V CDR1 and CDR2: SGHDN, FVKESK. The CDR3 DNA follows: TGTGCCAGCAGCCCCCGGATGTCCACCGGGGAGCTGTTTTTT. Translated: CASSPRMSTGELFF. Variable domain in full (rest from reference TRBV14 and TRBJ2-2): EAGVTQFPSHSVIEKGQTVTLRCDPISGHDNLYWYRRVMGKEIKFLLHFVKESKQDESGMPNNRFLAERTGGTYSTLKVQPAELEDSGVYFCASSPRMSTGELFFGEGSRLTVL.

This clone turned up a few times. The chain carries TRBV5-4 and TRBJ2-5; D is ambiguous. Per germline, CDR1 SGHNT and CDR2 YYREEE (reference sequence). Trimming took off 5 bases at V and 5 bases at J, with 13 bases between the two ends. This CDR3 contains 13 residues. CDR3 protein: CASSIRSSETQYF. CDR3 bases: TGTGCCAGCAGTATCAGAAGTTCCGAGACCCAGTACTTC.

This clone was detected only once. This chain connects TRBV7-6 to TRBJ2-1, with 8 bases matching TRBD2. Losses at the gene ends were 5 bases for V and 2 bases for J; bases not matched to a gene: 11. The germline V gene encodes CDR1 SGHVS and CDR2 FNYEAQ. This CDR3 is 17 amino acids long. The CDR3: CASSITMGLDPYNEQFF. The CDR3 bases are TGTGCCAGCAGCATTACCATGGGACTAGATCCCTACAATGAGCAGTTCTTC.

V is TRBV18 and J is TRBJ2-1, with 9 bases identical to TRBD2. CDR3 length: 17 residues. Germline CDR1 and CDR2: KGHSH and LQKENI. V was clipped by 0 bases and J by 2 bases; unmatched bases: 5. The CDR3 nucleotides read TGTGCCAGCTCACCACCGGTACTAGCGGGCCCCTACAATGAGCAGTTCTTC. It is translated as CASSPPVLAGPYNEQFF.

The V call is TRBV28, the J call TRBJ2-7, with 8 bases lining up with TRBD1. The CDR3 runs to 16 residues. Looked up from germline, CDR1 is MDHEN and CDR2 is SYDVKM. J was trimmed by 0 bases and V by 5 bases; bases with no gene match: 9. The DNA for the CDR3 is TGTGCCAGCAGTCCCCTCTGGACAGGGAGCTCCTACGAGCAGTACTTC. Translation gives CASSPLWTGSSYEQYF.

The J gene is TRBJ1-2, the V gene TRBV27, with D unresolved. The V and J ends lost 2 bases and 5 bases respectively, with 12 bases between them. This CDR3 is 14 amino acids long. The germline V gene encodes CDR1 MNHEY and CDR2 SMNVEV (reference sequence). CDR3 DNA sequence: TGTGCCAGCAGTTTACGGCAGGATCTATATGGCTACACCTTC. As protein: CASSLRQDLYGYTF.